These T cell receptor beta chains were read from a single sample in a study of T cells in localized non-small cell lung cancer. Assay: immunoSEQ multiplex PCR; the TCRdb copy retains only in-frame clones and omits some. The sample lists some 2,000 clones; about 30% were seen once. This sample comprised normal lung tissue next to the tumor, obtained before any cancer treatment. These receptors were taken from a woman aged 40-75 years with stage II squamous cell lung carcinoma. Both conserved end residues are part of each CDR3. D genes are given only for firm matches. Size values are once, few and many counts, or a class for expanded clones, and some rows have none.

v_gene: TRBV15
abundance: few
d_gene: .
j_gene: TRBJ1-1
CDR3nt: TGTGCCACCAGCAGGCCCGGTTGGGGGCGTGAAGCTTTCTTT
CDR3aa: CATSRPGWGREAFF

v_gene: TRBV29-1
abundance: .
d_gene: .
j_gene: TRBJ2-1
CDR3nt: TGCAGCGTCCTCCAAGACAGAAATGAGCAGTTCTTC
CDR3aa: CSVLQDRNEQFF

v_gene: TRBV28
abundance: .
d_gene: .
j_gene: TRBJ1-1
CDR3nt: TGTGCCAGCAGTTTATTTGGCACAGGGCCCACTGAAGCTTTCTTT
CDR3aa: CASSLFGTGPTEAFF

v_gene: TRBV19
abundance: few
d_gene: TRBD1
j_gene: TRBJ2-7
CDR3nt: TGTGCCAGTAGTATCGGGACAGGGGAAACCTACGAGCAGTACTTC
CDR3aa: CASSIGTGETYEQYF

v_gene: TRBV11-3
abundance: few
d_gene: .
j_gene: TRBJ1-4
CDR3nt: TGTGCCAGCAGCTTAGGGGCATTCGGCGCGGAAAAACTGTTTTTT
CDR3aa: CASSLGAFGAEKLFF

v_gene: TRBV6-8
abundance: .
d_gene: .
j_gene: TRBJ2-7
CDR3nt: TGTGCCAGCAGAAACCAGTGGGCCTACGAGCAGTACTTC
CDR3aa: CASRNQWAYEQYF

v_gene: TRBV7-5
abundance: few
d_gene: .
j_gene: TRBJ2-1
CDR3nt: TGTGCCAGCAGCTTACCCCCGGACAGGGTTCCTGGTTCGGCCTACAATGAGCAGTTCTTC
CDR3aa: CASSLPPDRVPGSAYNEQFF

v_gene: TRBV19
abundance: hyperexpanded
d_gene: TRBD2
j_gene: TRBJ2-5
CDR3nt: TGTGCCAGTAGTACCGGACTAGCGGAAGAGACCCAGTACTTC
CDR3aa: CASSTGLAEETQYF

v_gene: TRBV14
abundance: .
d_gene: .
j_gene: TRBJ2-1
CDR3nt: TGTGCCAGCAGCCAAGGTTGGTACAATGAGCAGTTCTTC
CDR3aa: CASSQGWYNEQFF

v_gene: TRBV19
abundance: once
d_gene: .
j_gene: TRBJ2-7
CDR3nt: TGTGCCAGTAGTATAGGAGCGGACCCAATCCACGAGCAGTACTTC
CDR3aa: CASSIGADPIHEQYF

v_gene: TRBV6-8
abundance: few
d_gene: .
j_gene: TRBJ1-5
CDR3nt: TGTGCCAGCAGTTACGCGACTACCAATCAGCCCCAGCATTTT
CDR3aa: CASSYATTNQPQHF

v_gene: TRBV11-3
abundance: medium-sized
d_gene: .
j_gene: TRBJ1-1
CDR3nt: TGTGCCAGCAGCCTCCAGGGGAGCATGAACACTGAAGCTTTCTTT
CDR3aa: CASSLQGSMNTEAFF

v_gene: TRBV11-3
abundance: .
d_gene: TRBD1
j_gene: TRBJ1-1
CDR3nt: TGTGCCAGCAGCTCATTGACAGGGATTACCGAGAGGACCACTGAAGCTTTCTTT
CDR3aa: CASSSLTGITERTTEAFF

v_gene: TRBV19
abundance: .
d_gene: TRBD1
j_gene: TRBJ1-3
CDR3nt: TGTGCCGCGAACTCCGACAGGGTCTCTGGAAACACCATATATTTT
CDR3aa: CAANSDRVSGNTIYF

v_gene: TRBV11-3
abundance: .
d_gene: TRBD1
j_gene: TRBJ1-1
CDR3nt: TGTGCCAGCAGCCTCGGACAGGGGGCCACTGAAGCTTTCTTT
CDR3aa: CASSLGQGATEAFF

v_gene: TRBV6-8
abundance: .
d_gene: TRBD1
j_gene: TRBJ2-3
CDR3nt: TGTGCCAGCAGCCTAGGGACAGACACAGATACGCAGTATTTT
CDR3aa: CASSLGTDTDTQYF

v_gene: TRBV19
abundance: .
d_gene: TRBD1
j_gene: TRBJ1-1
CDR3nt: TGTGCCAGTAGTAGCGTCAGGGGGCACACCACTGAAGCTTTCTTT
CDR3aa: CASSSVRGHTTEAFF

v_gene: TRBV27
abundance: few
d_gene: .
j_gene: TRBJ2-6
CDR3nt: TGTGCCAGCCCCTCTGGGGCCAACGTCCTGACTTTC
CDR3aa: CASPSGANVLTF

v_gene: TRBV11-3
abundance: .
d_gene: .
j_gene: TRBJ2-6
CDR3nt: TGTGCCAGCAGCCAAGGGTTTGACAGGTCAGGGGCCAACGTCCTGACTTTC
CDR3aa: CASSQGFDRSGANVLTF

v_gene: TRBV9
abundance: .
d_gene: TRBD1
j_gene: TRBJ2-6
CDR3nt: TGTGCCAGCAGCAAAGCCGGGACAGGGATGGTTGGTGGGGCCAACGTCCTGACTTTC
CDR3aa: CASSKAGTGMVGGANVLTF